Each of the 4 T cell receptor beta chains below was sequenced from the same sample in a study of cytomegalovirus exposure and HLA in healthy donors. PCR was performed using 60 Vbeta and 13 Jbeta primers. Here immunoSEQ multiplex PCR was the method, and the copy in TCRdb shows in-frame clones only, minus some. The sample yields 130,000 or so clones, approximately 69% seen once. The specimen was PBMCs. The receptors here all came from a man aged 35 to 55 in good health and CMV-seropositive.

The CDR3 protein is CASSLGQGNFVHEQYF. CDR3 in DNA: TGCGCCAGCAGCCTCGGACAGGGTAATTTCGTCCACGAGCAGTACTTC. This chain links TRBV5-1 with TRBJ2-7; 8 nucleotides match TRBD1. CDR1 SGHRS and CDR2 YFSETQ come from the germline V gene. The CDR3 contains 16 residues. The V segment lost 4 bases and the J segment 5 bases; nucleotides outside the gene matches: 14.

This rearrangement joins TRBV5-1 to TRBJ2-6; possibly TRBD1 for D (6 bases). This CDR3 is built from 19 residues. Germline CDR1 reads SGHRS; CDR2 reads YFSETQ. V lost 1 base to trimming and J lost 0 bases, with 17 bases between them. The CDR3 here is CASSLRPPGQASGANVLTF. CDR3 in DNA: TGCGCCAGCAGCTTGAGGCCTCCGGGACAAGCCTCTGGGGCCAACGTCCTGACTTTC.

The chain joins TRBV5-1 to TRBJ2-3; a possible D gene is TRBD2 (6 bases). The germline V and J ends were trimmed by 3 bases and 5 bases, with 16 bases remaining between them. Germline CDR1 SGHRS, CDR2 YFSETQ. The CDR3 is 15 amino acids. The DNA of the CDR3 is TGCGCCAGCAGCTACGGACTACTTCCCGGAGATACGCAGTATTTT. It translates to CASSYGLLPGDTQYF.

This sequence joins TRBV12-5 and TRBJ2-5; tentatively, D is TRBD1 (5 bases). Per the germline V gene, CDR1 is LGHNT and CDR2 is FRNRAP. V shed 9 bases and J shed 5 bases, with 13 bases lying between them. The length of the CDR3 is 12 residues. CDR3 loop: CASRKGLETQYF. CDR3 DNA sequence: TGTGCTAGCCGAAAGGGGCTGGAGACCCAGTACTTC.